This entry lists 8 T cell receptor beta chains sequenced from one sample in a study of T cell responses to AZD1222 COVID-19 vaccine. This table comes from immunoSEQ multiplex PCR, and its TCRdb copy is limited to in-frame clones, with some not included. The data contain around 130,000 clones, 88% of them singletons. This specimen consisted of peripheral blood, obtained on day 0 of AZD1222 vaccination. These receptors came from an adult in good health.

This sequence joins TRBV3-1 (or the pseudogene TRBV3-2) and TRBJ2-5; TRBD1 or TRBD2 may be the D gene (5 bases each). The CDR3 length is 16 residues. Per the germline V gene, CDR1 is LGHDT and CDR2 is YNNKEL (reference sequence). V shed 2 bases and J shed 1 base, with 14 bases lying between them. The CDR3 protein is CASSQRVWGSQETQYF. CDR3 DNA: TGTGCCAGCAGCCAACGAGTTTGGGGGTCCCAAGAGACCCAGTACTTC.

The chain employs TRBV10-3 and TRBJ1-6, with 7 bases matching TRBD1. Per the germline V gene, CDR1 is ENHRY and CDR2 is SYGVKD. This CDR3 has 15 residues. With 10 bases clipped from V and 0 bases from J, the junction kept 6 bases outside the gene matches. The CDR3 nucleotides are TGTGCCACTACAGGGGATAGCTCCTATAATTCACCCCTCCACTTT. Its protein is CATTGDSSYNSPLHF.

The chain has TRBV7-3 and TRBJ2-1; no definite D call. Germline CDR1 SGHTA, CDR2 FQGTGA. The CDR3 has 12 amino acids. The V end was cut by 2 bases, the J end by 6 bases, with 5 bases between. This CDR3 reads CASSLFGNEQFF. The CDR3 nucleotides read TGTGCCAGCAGCTTATTTGGCAATGAGCAGTTCTTC.

V usage is TRBV5-1 and J usage is TRBJ2-1, with TRBD2 matching over 10 bases. The CDR3 is made up of 14 amino acids. The V gene end was trimmed by 4 bases and the J gene end by 8 bases; junction bases not matched to a gene: 6. Looked up from germline, CDR1 is SGHRS and CDR2 is YFSETQ. CDR3 in amino acids: CASSTLAGDYEQFF. DNA of the CDR3: TGCGCCAGCAGCACCCTAGCGGGGGACTATGAGCAGTTCTTC.

The rearrangement joins TRBV6-6 to TRBJ1-2; a weak D match, TRBD1 (5 bases). CDR1 is MNHNY and CDR2 is SVGAGI in the germline V gene (reference sequence). This CDR3 has 13 amino acids. V was clipped by 5 bases and J by 8 bases, with 15 bases between them. CDR3 DNA: TGTGCCAGCAGTCCCGGGGGAAATGAGGGCTACACCTTC. Protein sequence: CASSPGGNEGYTF.

The V gene is TRBV3-1 (or the pseudogene TRBV3-2), the J gene TRBJ1-2, with D tentatively TRBD1 (6 bases). V was shortened by 0 bases and J by 4 bases, with 12 bases between the two germline ends. The CDR3 contains 15 residues. The germline CDR1 and CDR2 sequences are LGHDT and YNNKEL (reference sequence). CDR3 DNA: TGTGCCAGCAGCCAAGATCGGGGCAGGGGCTATGGCTACACCTTC. Its translation: CASSQDRGRGYGYTF.

This chain connects TRBV5-8 to TRBJ2-7; 7 nucleotides align to TRBD2. Germline assignment: CDR1 SGHTS and CDR2 YDEGEE. The CDR3 has 15 amino acids. J lost 2 bases, V lost 6 bases, and 11 bases had no gene match. The CDR3 DNA follows: TGTGCCAGCACCCTCTCGGGGGGAGGGACCTACGAGCAGTACTTC. Its protein product is CASTLSGGGTYEQYF.

The V call is TRBV27, the J call TRBJ1-1; perhaps TRBD1 as D (6 bases). Per germline, CDR1 MNHEY and CDR2 SMNVEV (reference sequence). Trimming shortened V by 2 bases and J by 2 bases, and 27 bases separated the two germline ends. The CDR3 runs to 20 residues. The CDR3 DNA is TGTGCCAGCAGTTTAATCGGGGCAGGGGCGAGGCAGGGACGAAACACTGAAGCTTTCTTT. Translation: CASSLIGAGARQGRNTEAFF.